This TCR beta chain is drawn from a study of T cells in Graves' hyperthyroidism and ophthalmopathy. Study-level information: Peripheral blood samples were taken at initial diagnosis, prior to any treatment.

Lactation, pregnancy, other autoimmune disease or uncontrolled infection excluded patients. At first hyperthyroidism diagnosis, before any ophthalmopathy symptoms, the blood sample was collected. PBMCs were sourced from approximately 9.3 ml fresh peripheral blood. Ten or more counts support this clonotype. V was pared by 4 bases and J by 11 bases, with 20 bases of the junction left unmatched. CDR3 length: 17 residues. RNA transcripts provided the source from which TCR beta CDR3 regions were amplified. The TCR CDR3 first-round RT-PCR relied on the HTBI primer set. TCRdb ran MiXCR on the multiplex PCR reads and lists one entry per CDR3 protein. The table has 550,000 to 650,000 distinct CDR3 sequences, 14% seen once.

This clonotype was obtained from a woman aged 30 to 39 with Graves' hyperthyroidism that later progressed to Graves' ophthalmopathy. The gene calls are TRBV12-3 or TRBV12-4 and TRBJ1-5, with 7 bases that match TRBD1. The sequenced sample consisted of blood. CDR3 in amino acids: CASSWGMRGQSSGTQHF. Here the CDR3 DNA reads TGTGCCAGCAGTTGGGGAATGAGGGGACAGTCTTCAGGGACCCAGCATTTT.